The sequence of this TCR beta chain was determined in a study of T cell responses to AZD1222 COVID-19 vaccine. Across the whole study: Second-dose intervals near 4 or 12 weeks were combined. General observations from the study: The donor group comprised mostly white British people and more females; the analysis possibly underestimated clonal diversity. Once two AZD1222 doses were given, Spike-specific TCR breadth and depth went up. Seropositivity was recorded at baseline in only five to seven AZD1222 recipients.

Clones were sequenced by immunoSEQ multiplex PCR, and TCRdb holds only the in-frame ones, with some missing. The sample carries roughly 21,000 clones, less than 85% recorded once. As to this clone: What it binds is unknown.

Trimming pared 2 bases from V and 0 bases from J, leaving 4 bases between. Germline CDR1 reads LNHDA; CDR2 reads SQIVND (reference sequence). The CDR3 is 13 residues long. The TCR sequence derives from an adult in good health. The source material was peripheral blood, sampled on day 0 of AZD1222 vaccination. The chain combines TRBV19 with TRBJ1-1; the D is unclear. Here the CDR3 DNA reads TGTGCCAGTAGTATATATCTGAACACTGAAGCTTTCTTT. This encodes CASSIYLNTEAFF.